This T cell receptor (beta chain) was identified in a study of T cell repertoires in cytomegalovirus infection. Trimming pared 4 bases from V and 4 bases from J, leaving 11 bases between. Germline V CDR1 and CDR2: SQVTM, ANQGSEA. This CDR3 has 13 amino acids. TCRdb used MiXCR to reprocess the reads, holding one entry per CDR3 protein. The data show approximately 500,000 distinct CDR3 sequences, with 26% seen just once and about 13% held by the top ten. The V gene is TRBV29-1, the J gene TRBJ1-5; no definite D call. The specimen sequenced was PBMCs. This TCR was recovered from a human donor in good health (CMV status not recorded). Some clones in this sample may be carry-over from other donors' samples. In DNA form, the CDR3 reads TGCAGCGTTGCCTTCCGGCGGAATCAGCCCCAGCATTTT. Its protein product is CSVAFRRNQPQHF.